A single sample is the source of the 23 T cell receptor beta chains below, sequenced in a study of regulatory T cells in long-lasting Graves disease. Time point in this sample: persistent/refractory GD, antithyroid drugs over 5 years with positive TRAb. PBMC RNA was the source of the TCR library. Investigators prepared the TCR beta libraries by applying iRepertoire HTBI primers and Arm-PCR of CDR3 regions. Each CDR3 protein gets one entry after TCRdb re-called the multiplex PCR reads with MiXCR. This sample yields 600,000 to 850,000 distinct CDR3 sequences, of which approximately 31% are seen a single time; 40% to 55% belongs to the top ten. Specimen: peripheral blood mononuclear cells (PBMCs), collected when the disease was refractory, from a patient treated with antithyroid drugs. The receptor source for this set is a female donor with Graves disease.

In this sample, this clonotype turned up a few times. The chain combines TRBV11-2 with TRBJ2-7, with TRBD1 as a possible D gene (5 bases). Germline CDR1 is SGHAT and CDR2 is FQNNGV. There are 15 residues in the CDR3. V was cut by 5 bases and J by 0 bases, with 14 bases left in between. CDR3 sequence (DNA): TGTGCCAGCAGCCTACTGGGGCTAGTCTCCTACGAGCAGTACTTC. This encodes CASSLLGLVSYEQYF.

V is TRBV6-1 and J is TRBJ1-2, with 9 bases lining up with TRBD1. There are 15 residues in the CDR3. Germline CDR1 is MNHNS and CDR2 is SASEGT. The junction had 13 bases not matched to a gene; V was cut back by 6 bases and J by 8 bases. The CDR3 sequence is CASSRGAQGADGYTF. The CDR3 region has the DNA TGTGCCAGCAGCCGTGGGGCACAGGGGGCGGACGGCTACACCTTC.

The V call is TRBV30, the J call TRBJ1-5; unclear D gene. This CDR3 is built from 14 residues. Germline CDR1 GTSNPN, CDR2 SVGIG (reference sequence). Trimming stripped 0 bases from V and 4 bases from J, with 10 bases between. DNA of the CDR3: TGTGCCTGGAGTGTTTCTTTTGGGAATCAGCCCCAGCATTTT. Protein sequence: CAWSVSFGNQPQHF.

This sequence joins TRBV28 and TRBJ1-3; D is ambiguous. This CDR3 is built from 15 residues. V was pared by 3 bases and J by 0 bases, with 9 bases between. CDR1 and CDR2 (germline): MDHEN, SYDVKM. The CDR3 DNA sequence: TGTGCCAGCAGTTTCTTGAGCCTCTCTGGAAACACCATATATTTT. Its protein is CASSFLSLSGNTIYF.

The CDR3 sequence is CASSLAGLAGVSSTGELFF. In nucleotides, the CDR3 is TGCGCCAGCAGCTTGGCCGGGCTAGCGGGCGTGTCGAGCACCGGGGAGCTGTTTTTT. This rearrangement joins TRBV5-1 to TRBJ2-2; 8 positions match TRBD2. The CDR3 runs 19 residues. The germline V gene encodes CDR1 SGHRS and CDR2 YFSETQ. Trimming removed 0 bases from V and 4 bases from J; junction bases left unmatched: 14. The variable domain in full, with the rest retrieved from reference TRBV5-1 and TRBJ2-2, is KAGVTQTPRYLIKTRGQQVTLSCSPISGHRSVSWYQQTPGQGLQFLFEYFSETQRNKGNFPGRFSGRQFSNSRSEMNVSTLELGDSALYLCASSLAGLAGVSSTGELFFGEGSRLTVL.

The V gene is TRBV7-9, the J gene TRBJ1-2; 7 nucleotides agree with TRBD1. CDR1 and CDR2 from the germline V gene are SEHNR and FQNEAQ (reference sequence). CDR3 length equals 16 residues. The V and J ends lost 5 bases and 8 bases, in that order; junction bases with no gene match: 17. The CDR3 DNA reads TGTGCCAGCAGCCCAGAGGGGACAGAGCATTTTAGCGGCTACACCTTC. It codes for CASSPEGTEHFSGYTF.

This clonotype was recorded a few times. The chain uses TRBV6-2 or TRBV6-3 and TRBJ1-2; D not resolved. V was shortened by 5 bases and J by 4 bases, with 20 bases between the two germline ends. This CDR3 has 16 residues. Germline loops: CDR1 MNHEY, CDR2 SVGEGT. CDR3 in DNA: TGTGCCAGCAGTCACCGACTCTCGACGCCGTTCTATGGCTACACCTTC. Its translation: CASSHRLSTPFYGYTF.

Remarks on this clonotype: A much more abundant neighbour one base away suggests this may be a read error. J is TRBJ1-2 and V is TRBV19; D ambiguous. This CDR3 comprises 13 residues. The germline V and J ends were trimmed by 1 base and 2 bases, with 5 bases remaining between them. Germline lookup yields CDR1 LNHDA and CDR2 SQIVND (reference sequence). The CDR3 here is CASSIAENYGYTF. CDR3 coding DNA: TGTGCCAGTAGTATAGCAGAGAACTATGGCTACACCTTC.

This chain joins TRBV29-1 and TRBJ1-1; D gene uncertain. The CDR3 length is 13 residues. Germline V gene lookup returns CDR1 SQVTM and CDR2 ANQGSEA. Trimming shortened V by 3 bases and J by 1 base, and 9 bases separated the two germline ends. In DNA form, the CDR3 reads TGCAGCGTTGATTATGACACGAACACTGAAGCTTTCTTT. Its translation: CSVDYDTNTEAFF.

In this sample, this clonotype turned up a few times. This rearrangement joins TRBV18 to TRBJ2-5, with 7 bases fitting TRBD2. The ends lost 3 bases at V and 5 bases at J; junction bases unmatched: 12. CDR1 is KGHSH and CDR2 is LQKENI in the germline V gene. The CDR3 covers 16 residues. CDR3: CASSPWRGSFGETQYF. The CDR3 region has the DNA TGTGCCAGCTCACCCTGGCGCGGGAGTTTCGGGGAGACCCAGTACTTC.

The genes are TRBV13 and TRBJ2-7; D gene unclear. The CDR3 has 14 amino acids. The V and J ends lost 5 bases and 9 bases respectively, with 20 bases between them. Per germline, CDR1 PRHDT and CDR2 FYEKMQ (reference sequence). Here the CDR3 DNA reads TGTGCCAGCAGCCCACTCCGGGCTGAACGGAGGCAGTACTTC. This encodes CASSPLRAERRQYF.

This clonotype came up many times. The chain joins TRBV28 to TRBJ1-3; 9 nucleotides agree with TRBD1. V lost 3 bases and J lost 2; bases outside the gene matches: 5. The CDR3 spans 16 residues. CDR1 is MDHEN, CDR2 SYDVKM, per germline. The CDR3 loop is CASSLLDRGAGNTIYF. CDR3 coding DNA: TGTGCCAGCAGTTTGTTGGACAGGGGCGCTGGAAACACCATATATTTT.

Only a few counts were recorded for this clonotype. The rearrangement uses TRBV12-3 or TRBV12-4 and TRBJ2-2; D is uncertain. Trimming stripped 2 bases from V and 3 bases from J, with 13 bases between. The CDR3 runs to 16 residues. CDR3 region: CASSLKRPADTGELFF. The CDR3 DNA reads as TGTGCCAGCAGTTTAAAAAGGCCGGCGGACACCGGGGAGCTGTTTTTT.

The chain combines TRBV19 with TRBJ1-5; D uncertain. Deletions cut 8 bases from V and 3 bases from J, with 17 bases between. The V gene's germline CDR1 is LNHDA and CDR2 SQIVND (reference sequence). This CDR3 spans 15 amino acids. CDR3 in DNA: TGTGCCAGTTCCATCTGGCAGTCTCCCAATCAGCCCCAGCATTTT. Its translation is CASSIWQSPNQPQHF.

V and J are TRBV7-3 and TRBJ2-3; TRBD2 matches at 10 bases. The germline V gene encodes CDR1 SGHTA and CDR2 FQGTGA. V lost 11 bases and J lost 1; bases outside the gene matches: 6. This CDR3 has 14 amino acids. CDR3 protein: CAAGLAARTDTQYF. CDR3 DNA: TGTGCCGCAGGACTAGCGGCCCGCACAGATACGCAGTATTTT.

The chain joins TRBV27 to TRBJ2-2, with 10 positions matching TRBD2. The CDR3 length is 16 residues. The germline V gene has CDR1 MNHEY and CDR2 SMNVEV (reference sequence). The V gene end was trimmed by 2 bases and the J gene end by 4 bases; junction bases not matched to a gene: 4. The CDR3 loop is CASSLGAGGTTGELFF. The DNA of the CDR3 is TGTGCCAGCAGTTTAGGAGCGGGAGGGACCACCGGGGAGCTGTTTTTT.

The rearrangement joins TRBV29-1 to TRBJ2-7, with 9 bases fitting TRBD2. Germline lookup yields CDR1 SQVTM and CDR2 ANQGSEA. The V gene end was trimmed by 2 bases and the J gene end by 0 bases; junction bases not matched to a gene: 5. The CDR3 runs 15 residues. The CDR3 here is CSVEPTSGNSYEQYF. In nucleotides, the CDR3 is TGCAGCGTTGAACCGACTAGCGGCAACTCCTACGAGCAGTACTTC.

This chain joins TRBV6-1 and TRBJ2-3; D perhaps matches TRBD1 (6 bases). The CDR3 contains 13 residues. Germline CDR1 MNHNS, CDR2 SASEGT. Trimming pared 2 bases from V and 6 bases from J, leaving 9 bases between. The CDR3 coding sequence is TGTGCCAGCAGTGAAAGGGGGTGGGATACGCAGTATTTT. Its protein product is CASSERGWDTQYF.

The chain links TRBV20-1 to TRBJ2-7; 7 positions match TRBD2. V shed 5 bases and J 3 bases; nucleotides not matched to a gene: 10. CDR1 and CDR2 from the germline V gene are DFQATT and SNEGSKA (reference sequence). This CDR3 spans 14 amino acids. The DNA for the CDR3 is TGCAGTGCTTCAAGACTAGCTGTCGTCTACGAGCAGTACTTC. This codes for CSASRLAVVYEQYF.

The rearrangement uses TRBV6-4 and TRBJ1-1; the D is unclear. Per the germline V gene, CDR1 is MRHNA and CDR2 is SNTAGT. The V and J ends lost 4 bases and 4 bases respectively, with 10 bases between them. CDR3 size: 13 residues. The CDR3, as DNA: TGTGCCAGCAGTGTTGAGGAGGGCACTGAAGCTTTCTTT. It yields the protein CASSVEEGTEAFF.

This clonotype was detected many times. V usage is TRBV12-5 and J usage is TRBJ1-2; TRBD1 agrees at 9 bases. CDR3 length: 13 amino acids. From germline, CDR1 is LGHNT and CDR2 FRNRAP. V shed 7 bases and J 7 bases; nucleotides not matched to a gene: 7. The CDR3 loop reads CASALTGGTGYTF. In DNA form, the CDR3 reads TGTGCTAGTGCCCTCACAGGGGGCACTGGCTACACCTTC.

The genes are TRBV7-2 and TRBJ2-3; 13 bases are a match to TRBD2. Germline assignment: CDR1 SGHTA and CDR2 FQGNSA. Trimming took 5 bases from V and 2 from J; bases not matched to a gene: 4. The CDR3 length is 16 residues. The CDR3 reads CASSVGTSGITDTQYF. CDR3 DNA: TGTGCCAGCAGCGTTGGGACTAGCGGGATCACAGATACGCAGTATTTT.

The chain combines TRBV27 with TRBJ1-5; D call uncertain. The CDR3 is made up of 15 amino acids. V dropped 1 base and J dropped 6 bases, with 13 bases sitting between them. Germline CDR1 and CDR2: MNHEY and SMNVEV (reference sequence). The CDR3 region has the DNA TGTGCCAGCAGTTTATTCGGGGAAATAGGTCAGCCCCAGCATTTT. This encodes CASSLFGEIGQPQHF.